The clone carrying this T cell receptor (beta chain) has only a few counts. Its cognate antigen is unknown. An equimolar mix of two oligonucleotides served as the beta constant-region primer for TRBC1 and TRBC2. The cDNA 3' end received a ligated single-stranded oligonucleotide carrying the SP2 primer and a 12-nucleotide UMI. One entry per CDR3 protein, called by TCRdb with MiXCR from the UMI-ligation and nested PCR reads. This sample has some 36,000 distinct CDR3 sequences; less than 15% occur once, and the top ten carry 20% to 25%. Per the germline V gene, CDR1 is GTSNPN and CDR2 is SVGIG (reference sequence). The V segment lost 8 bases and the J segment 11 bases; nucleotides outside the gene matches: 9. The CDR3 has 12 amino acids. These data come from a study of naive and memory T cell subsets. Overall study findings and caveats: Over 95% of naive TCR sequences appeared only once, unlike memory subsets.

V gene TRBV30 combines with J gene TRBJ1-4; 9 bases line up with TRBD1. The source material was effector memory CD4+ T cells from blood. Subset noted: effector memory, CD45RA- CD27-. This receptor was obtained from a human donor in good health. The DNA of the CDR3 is TGTGCCGGCGGGACAGGGAAGGGGAAACTGTTTTTT. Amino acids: CAGGTGKGKLFF.